This T cell receptor beta chain was recovered during a study of blood T cells in healthy people across ages (dated by TCRdb to the mid-2010s). Context from the whole study: In model experiments, template switching captured roughly one uniquely barcoded TCR beta cDNA molecule for every two T cells. To track age-related changes in TCR beta repertoire diversity, the study relied on deep sequencing normalized with unique cDNA molecular identifiers. Donors of different ages were randomly distributed across sequencing lanes to avoid experimental bias. Using the same blood draw, the study looked at two additional independent replicas of 1 million unique cDNA reads for two donors, one aged 18 to 30 and the other aged 80 or older. The donors were divided into four age groups: young (average 16 years), middle-aged (approximately 39), aged (roughly 60) and long-lived (approximately 74). The paper as a whole reports these results and caveats: Because the CMV infection status of the donors was unknown, age-related changes in expanded clonotypes may potentially have been confounded. Because profiling used bulk unsorted PBMCs, naive and antigen-experienced compartments could not be compared conclusively. The long-lived group showed more naive CD4+ T cells, fewer expanded clones and increased TCR diversity than the aged group, suggesting age selection. Estimates of total diversity based on one million sequenced T cells were regarded as lower bounds and as underestimates. Observed TCR beta diversity per million T cells fell roughly linearly with age, and a significant reduction was already apparent by age approximately 41. A strong correlation was found between observed TCR beta diversity and the percentage of naive T cells measured by flow cytometry.

Library preparation was by 5' RACE. The reads were generated on an Illumina HiSeq 2500. The second PCR ran for roughly 7 to 11 cycles and used a J-beta primer mix along with a sample-barcoded 5' primer. A template-switch 5' adaptor carrying 12 random nucleotides introduced a unique molecular identifier onto each TCR beta cDNA molecule. At least 2.5 million CDR3-containing paired-end reads were obtained from each sample. First-strand cDNA synthesis was performed from all RNA using the Mint cDNA synthesis kit, with priming by a TRBC-specific oligonucleotide. Following uracil-DNA glycosylase treatment, a first 18-cycle PCR with universal primers M1SS and BC2_uni_R was performed on all cDNA. Per the authors' processing: Normalization of each sample was performed by random selection of 1 million high-quality reads, each carrying a distinct molecular identifier. Reads with shared molecular identifiers were discarded instead of being binned into consensus sequences. MiTCR, with a Q25 quality threshold and the strictest error-elimination algorithm, was used for CDR3 identification, clonotype clustering and error correction. A nonparametric unseen species model with Euler transformation was used to estimate lower-bound total TCR beta diversity. The public reads were reanalyzed by TCRdb: fastp trimming at Q25, MiXCR alignment, in-frame beta chains only. A single entry per CDR3 protein holds the most common genes and DNA from its merged rows. TCRdb's processing, not the authors' own work, is the source of the V and J calls. The sample contains hundreds of thousands of distinct CDR3 sequences, roughly 21% of them found a single time. The ten most abundant clones make up 3% to 4% of the sample.

As to this clonotype: There is no known antigen for this receptor. Base qualities were left out, and no much larger clone turns up one base away.

The roughly 39 donors, aged about 6 to 95 years, were systemically healthy Caucasian individuals from Russia. Roughly 10 milliliters of peripheral blood were drawn from each donor into EDTA-treated Vacutainer tubes. PBMCs were isolated by Ficoll-Paque density-gradient centrifugation, with at least 6 million obtained per sample. Trizol reagent was used to extract total RNA from the PBMCs, yielding at least 6 micrograms per sample. For every donor, an aliquot of PBMCs went through flow cytometry to measure the percentages of naive CD45RAhigh/CD27high T cells. The sequenced sample consisted of blood. The TCR comes from a man aged 65-85 years in good health.

The nucleotides are TGCGCCAGCAGCCGGGGGCCTAGCGGAGCGTTTGAGACCCAGTACTTC. The translation is CASSRGPSGAFETQYF. Rearrangement joined TRBV5-1 to TRBJ2-5, with a tentative D gene TRBD2 over 7 matching bases. From cysteine to phenylalanine, the CDR3 is 16 amino acids long. Of the read, only the CDR3 DNA is kept; its 48 bases are in frame from base 1. V sheds 4 bases and J sheds 5 bases, leaving 21 bases between their ends. CDR1 and CDR2 are read off the germline V gene as SGHRS and YFSETQ.